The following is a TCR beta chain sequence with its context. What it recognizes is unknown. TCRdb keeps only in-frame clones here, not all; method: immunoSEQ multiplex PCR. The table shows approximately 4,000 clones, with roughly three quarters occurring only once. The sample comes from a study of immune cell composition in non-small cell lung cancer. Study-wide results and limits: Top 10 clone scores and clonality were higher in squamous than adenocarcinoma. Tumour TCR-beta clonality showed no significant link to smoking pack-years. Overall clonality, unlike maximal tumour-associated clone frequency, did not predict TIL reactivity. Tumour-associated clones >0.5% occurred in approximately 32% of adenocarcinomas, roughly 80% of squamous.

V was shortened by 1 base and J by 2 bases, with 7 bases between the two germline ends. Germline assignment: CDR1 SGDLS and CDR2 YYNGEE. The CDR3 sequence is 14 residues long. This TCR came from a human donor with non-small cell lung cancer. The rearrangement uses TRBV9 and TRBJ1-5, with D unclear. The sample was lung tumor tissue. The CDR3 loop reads CASSVSSGNQPQHF. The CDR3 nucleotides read TGTGCCAGCAGCGTATCCAGTGGCAATCAGCCCCAGCATTTT. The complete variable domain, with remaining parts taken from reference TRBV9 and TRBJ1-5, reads DSGVTQTPKHLITATGQRVTLRCSPRSGDLSVYWYQQSLDQGLQFLIQYYNGEERAKGNILERFSAQQFPDLHSELNLSSLELGDSALYFCASSVSSGNQPQHFGDGTRLSIL.